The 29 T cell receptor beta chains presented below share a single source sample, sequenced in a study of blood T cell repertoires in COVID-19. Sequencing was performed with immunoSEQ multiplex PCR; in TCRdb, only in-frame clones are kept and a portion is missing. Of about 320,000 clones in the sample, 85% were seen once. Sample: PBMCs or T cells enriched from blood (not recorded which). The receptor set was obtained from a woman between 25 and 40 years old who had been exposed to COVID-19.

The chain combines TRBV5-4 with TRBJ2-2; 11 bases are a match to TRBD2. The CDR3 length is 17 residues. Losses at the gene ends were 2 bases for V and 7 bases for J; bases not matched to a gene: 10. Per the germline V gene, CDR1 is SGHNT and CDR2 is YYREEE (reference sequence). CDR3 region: CASSLRLAGGQDGELFF. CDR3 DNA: TGTGCCAGCAGCTTAAGATTAGCGGGAGGGCAAGACGGGGAGCTGTTTTTT. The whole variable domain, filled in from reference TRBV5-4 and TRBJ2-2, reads ETGVTQSPTHLIKTRGQQVTLRCSSQSGHNTVSWYQQALGQGPQFIFQYYREEENGRGNFPPRFSGLQFPNYSSELNVNALELDDSALYLCASSLRLAGGQDGELFFGEGSRLTVL.

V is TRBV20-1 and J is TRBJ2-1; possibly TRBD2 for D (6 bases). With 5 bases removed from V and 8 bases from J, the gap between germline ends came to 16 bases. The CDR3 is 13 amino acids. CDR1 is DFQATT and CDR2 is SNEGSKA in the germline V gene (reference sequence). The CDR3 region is CSARETSLYEQFF. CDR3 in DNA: TGCAGTGCTCGTGAAACTAGCCTCTATGAGCAGTTCTTC.

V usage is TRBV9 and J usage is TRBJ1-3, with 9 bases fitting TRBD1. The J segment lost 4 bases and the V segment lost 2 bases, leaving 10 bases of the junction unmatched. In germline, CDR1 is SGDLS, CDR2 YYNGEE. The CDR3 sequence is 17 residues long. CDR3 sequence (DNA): TGTGCCAGCAGCGTCGTCCCGGGACAGGGAGCAGGAAACACCATATATTTT. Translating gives CASSVVPGQGAGNTIYF.

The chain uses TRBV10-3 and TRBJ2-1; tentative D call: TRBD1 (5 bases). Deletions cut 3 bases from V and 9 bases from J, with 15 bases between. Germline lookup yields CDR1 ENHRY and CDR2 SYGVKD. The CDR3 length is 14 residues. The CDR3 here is CAISDTKGESEQFF. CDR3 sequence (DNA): TGTGCCATCAGTGATACAAAAGGGGAAAGTGAGCAGTTCTTC.

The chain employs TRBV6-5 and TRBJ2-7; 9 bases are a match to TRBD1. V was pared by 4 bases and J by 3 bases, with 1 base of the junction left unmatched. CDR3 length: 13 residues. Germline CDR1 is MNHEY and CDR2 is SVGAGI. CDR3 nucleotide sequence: TGTGCCAGCAGTTGGGGACAGGGCTACGAGCAGTACTTC. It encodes CASSWGQGYEQYF.

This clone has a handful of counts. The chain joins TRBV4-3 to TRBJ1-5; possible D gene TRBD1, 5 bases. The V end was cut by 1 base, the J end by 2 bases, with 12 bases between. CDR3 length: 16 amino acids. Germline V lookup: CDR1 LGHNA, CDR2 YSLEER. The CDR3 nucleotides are TGCGCCAGCAGCCAAGGAGTAGGGGAGGGCAATCAGCCCCAGCATTTT. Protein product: CASSQGVGEGNQPQHF.

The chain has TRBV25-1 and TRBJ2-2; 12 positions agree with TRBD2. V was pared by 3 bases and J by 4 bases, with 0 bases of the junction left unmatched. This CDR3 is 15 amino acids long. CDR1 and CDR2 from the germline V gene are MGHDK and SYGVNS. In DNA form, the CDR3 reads TGTGCCAGCAGTGAGACTAGCGGGGGCACCGGGGAGCTGTTTTTT. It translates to CASSETSGGTGELFF.

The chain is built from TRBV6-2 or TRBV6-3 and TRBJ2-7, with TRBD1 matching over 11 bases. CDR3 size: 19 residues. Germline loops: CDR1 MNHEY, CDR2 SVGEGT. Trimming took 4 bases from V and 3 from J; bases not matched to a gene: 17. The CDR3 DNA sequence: TGTGCCAGCAGTTCTTTGGGGACAGGGGGAATACTTCGCTTCTACGAGCAGTACTTC. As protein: CASSSLGTGGILRFYEQYF.

CDR3 sequence: CASSAPSPAVHNSPLHF. DNA of the CDR3: TGTGCCAGCAGTGCGCCGAGTCCCGCGGTACATAATTCACCCCTCCACTTT. The chain combines TRBV6-1 with TRBJ1-6; D gene ambiguous. The CDR3 runs 17 residues. The V end was cut by 4 bases, the J end by 5 bases, with 18 bases between. Germline values: CDR1 MNHNS, CDR2 SASEGT.

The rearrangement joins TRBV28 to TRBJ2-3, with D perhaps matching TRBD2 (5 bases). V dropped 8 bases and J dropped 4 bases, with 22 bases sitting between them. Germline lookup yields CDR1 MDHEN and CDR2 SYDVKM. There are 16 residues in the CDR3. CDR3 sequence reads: CASLQSLDFGADTQYF. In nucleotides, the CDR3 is TGTGCCAGCCTACAATCCCTGGATTTCGGGGCAGATACGCAGTATTTT.

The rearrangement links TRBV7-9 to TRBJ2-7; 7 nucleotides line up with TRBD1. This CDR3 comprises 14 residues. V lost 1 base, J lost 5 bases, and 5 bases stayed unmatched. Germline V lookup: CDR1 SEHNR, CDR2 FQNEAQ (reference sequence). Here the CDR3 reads CASSLGGGRNEQYF. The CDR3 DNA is TGTGCCAGCAGCTTAGGAGGGGGCAGGAACGAGCAGTACTTC.

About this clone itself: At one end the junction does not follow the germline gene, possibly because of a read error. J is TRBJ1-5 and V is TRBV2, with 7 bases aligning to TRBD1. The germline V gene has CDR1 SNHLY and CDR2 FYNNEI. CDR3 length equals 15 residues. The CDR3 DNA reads TGTGCCAGCAGCGAAGGGGGACAGCCCAATCAGCCCCAGCATTTT. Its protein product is CASSEGGQPNQPQHF.

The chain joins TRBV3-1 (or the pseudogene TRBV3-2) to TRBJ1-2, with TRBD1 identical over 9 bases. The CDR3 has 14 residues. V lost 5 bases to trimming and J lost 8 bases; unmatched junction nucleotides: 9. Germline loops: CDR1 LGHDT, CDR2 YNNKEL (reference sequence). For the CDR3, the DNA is TGTGCCAGCAGCTCCCGGGACAGGGATTTCGGCTACACCTTC. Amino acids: CASSSRDRDFGYTF.

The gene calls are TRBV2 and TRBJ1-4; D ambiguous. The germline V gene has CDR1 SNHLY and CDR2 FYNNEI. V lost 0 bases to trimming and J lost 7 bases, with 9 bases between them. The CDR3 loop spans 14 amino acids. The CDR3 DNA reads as TGTGCCAGCAGTGAAGCGAGGTCTCTTGAAAAACTGTTTTTT. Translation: CASSEARSLEKLFF.

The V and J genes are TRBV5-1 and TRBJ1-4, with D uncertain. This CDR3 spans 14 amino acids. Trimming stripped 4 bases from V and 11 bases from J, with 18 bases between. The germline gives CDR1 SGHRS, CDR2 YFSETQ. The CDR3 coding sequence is TGCGCCAGCAGCGAAATAACTCAAACTAATAAACTGTTTTTT. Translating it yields CASSEITQTNKLFF. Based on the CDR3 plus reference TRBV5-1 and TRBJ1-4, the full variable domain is KAGVTQTPRYLIKTRGQQVTLSCSPISGHRSVSWYQQTPGQGLQFLFEYFSETQRNKGNFPGRFSGRQFSNSRSEMNVSTLELGDSALYLCASSEITQTNKLFFGSGTQLSVL.

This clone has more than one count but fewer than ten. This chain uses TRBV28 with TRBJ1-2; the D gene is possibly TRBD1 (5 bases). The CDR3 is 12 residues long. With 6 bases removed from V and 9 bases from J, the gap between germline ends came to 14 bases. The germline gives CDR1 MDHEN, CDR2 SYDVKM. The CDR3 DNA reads TGTGCCAGCAGCGGACCAGGGAATAGCTACACCTTC. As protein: CASSGPGNSYTF.

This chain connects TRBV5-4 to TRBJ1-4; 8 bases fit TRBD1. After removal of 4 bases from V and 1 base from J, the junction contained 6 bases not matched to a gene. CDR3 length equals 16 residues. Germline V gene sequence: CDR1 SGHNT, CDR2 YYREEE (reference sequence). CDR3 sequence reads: CASSLQGAETNEKLFF. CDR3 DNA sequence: TGTGCCAGCAGCCTGCAGGGGGCGGAAACTAATGAAAAACTGTTTTTT.

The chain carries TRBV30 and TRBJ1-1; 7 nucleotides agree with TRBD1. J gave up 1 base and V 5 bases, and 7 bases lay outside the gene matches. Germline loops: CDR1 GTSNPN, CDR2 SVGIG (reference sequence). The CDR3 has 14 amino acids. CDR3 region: CAWGRTGRNTEAFF. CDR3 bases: TGTGCCTGGGGCCGGACAGGAAGGAACACTGAAGCTTTCTTT.

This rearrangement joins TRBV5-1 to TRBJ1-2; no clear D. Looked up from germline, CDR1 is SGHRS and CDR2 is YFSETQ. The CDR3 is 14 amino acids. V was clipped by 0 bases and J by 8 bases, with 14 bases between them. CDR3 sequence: CASSLAGRGSGYTF. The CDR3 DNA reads TGCGCCAGCAGCTTGGCCGGCAGAGGTTCCGGCTACACCTTC.

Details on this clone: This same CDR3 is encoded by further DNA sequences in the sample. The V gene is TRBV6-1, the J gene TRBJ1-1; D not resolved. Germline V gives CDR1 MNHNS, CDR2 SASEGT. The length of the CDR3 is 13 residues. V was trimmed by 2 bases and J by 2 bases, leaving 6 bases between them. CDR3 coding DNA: TGTGCCAGCAGTGAAAGCCGTAACACTGAAGCTTTCTTT. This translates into CASSESRNTEAFF.

The CDR3 DNA sequence: TGTGCCTGGGATACGGGGGTAAACACTGAAGCTTTCTTT. The encoded protein is CAWDTGVNTEAFF. J is TRBJ1-1 and V is TRBV30, with D possibly matching TRBD1 (5 bases). This CDR3 region has 13 residues. V was pared by 5 bases and J by 2 bases, with 12 bases between. Per the germline V gene, CDR1 is GTSNPN and CDR2 is SVGIG (reference sequence).

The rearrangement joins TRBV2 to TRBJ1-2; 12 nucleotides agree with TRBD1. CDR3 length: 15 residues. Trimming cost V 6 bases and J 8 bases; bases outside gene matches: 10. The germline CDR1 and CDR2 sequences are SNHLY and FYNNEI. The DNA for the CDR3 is TGTGCCAGCAGGGGACAGGGGGCTATCCAAGGGGGCTACACCTTC. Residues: CASRGQGAIQGGYTF.

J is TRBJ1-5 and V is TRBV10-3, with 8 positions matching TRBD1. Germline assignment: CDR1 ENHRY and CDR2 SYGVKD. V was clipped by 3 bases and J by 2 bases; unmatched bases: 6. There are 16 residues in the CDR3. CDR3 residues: CAISDAGTGRNQPQHF. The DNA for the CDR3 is TGTGCCATCAGTGACGCGGGGACAGGTCGCAATCAGCCCCAGCATTTT.

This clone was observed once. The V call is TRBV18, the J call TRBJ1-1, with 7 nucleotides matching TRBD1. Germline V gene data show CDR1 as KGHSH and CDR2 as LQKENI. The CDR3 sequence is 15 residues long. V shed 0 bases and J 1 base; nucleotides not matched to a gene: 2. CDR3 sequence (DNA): TGTGCCAGCTCACCACCGGGACAGACGAACACTGAAGCTTTCTTT. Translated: CASSPPGQTNTEAFF.

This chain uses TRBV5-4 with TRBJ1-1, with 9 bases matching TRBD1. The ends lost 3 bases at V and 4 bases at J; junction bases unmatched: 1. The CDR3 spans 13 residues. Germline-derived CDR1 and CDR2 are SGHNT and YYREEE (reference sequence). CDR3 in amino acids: CASSSGQGTEAFF. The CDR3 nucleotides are TGTGCCAGCAGCTCGGGACAGGGCACTGAAGCTTTCTTT.

The CDR3 spells CASSLSTADNEQFF. The CDR3 DNA is TGTGCCAGCAGCCTGAGTACGGCGGACAATGAGCAGTTCTTC. This rearrangement joins TRBV11-3 to TRBJ2-1; the D is unclear. Trimming shortened V by 5 bases and J by 5 bases, and 13 bases separated the two germline ends. This CDR3 contains 14 residues. CDR1 SGHNT and CDR2 YENEEA come from the germline V gene.

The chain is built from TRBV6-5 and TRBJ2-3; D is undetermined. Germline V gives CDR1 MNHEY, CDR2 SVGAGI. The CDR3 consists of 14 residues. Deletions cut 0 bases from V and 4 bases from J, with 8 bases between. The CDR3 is CASSYSGPSDTQYF. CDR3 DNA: TGTGCCAGCAGTTACTCCGGTCCCTCAGATACGCAGTATTTT.

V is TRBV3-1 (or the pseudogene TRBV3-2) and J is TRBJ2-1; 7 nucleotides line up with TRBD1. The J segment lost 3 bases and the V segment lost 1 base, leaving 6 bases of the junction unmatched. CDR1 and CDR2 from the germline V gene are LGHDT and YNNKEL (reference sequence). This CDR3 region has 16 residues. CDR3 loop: CASSQGQGFSYNEQFF. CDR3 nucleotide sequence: TGTGCCAGCAGCCAAGGACAGGGTTTTAGCTACAATGAGCAGTTCTTC.

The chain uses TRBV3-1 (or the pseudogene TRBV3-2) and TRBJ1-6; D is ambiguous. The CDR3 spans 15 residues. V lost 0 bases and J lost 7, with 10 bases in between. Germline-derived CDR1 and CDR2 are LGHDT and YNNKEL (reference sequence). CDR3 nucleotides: TGTGCCAGCAGCCAAGATGTTGGCAGAAATTCACCCCTCCACTTT. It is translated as CASSQDVGRNSPLHF.